The rows below give T cell receptor beta chains drawn from one sample of a study of siplizumab effects on memory and regulatory T cells. The protocol was immunoSEQ multiplex PCR, while the TCRdb copy is restricted to in-frame clones and leaves out a portion. Here the sample spans 75,000 to 100,000 clones, around 94% being singletons. Sequencing was performed on non-Treg CD4+ T cells sorted from blood. The receptor source for this set is a human donor in good health. Each CDR3 is given with its conserved first and last residue. Fields, in order: clone size, D gene, V gene, J gene, CDR3 DNA, CDR3 protein. D genes are given only for firm matches. Expanded clones get a size class; other rows say once, few or many, or leave the size out.

abundance: .; d_gene: .; v_gene: TRBV5-6; j_gene: TRBJ2-5; CDR3nt: TGTGCCAGCAGCCAAGACAGATACCAAGAGACCCAGTACTTC; CDR3aa: CASSQDRYQETQYF
abundance: .; d_gene: .; v_gene: TRBV6-6; j_gene: TRBJ2-1; CDR3nt: TGTGCCAGCAAGAATTCAGGGGCCTACAATGAGCAGTTCTTC; CDR3aa: CASKNSGAYNEQFF
abundance: once; d_gene: TRBD2; v_gene: TRBV5-4; j_gene: TRBJ2-7; CDR3nt: TGTGCCAGCAGCTCCGGACTAGCGGGAGGGGAATACGAGCAGTACTTC; CDR3aa: CASSSGLAGGEYEQYF
abundance: once; d_gene: .; v_gene: TRBV9; j_gene: TRBJ1-1; CDR3nt: TGTGCCAGCAGCGCAGACGTAAGGACTGAAGCTTTCTTT; CDR3aa: CASSADVRTEAFF
abundance: .; d_gene: .; v_gene: TRBV28; j_gene: TRBJ2-5; CDR3nt: TGTGCCAGCAGTTACTCAGGGGCTGAGACCCAGTACTTC; CDR3aa: CASSYSGAETQYF
abundance: .; d_gene: .; v_gene: TRBV4-1; j_gene: TRBJ2-5; CDR3nt: TGCGCCAGCAGAAGCGAAGGGAGTCGGGGGAGGAAAGAGACCCAGTACTTC; CDR3aa: CASRSEGSRGRKETQYF
abundance: .; d_gene: .; v_gene: TRBV5-4; j_gene: TRBJ2-7; CDR3nt: TGTGCCAGCAGCCCCCGAGGAGGGGGGGGCGGCTCCTACGAGCAGTACTTC; CDR3aa: CASSPRGGGGGSYEQYF
abundance: .; d_gene: .; v_gene: TRBV5-1; j_gene: TRBJ2-7; CDR3nt: TGCGCCAGCAGCCGAAGGAGCCACGAGCAGTACTTC; CDR3aa: CASSRRSHEQYF
abundance: .; d_gene: TRBD2; v_gene: TRBV11-2; j_gene: TRBJ2-1; CDR3nt: TGTGCCAGCAGCTTTGAGATGTCAGGACTAGCGGCGGCAGGAGGAAAGTTCTTC; CDR3aa: CASSFEMSGLAAAGGKFF
abundance: .; d_gene: TRBD2; v_gene: TRBV10-3; j_gene: TRBJ2-7; CDR3nt: TGTGCCATCAGATCCGGGACTAGGACTCTCGAGCAGTACTTC; CDR3aa: CAIRSGTRTLEQYF
abundance: .; d_gene: .; v_gene: TRBV11-3; j_gene: TRBJ2-7; CDR3nt: TGTGCCAGCAGCTTAGATTCGGCGACCTACGAGCAGTACTTC; CDR3aa: CASSLDSATYEQYF
abundance: .; d_gene: TRBD1; v_gene: TRBV6-1; j_gene: TRBJ1-2; CDR3nt: TGTGCCAGCAGTGTTGGGACAGACCTCTATGGCTACACCTTC; CDR3aa: CASSVGTDLYGYTF
abundance: .; d_gene: .; v_gene: TRBV18; j_gene: TRBJ1-2; CDR3nt: TGTGCCAGCTCACCAATAGGGGAGGGTCCTGGCTACACCTTC; CDR3aa: CASSPIGEGPGYTF
abundance: .; d_gene: TRBD2; v_gene: TRBV9; j_gene: TRBJ2-7; CDR3nt: TGTGCCAGCAGCGCACCGGGACTACCTTACGAGCAGTACTTC; CDR3aa: CASSAPGLPYEQYF
abundance: .; d_gene: .; v_gene: TRBV10-1; j_gene: TRBJ2-3; CDR3nt: TGCGCCAGCAGTGAGTCTGGGGGGCTGACAGATACGCAGTATTTT; CDR3aa: CASSESGGLTDTQYF
abundance: .; d_gene: TRBD1; v_gene: TRBV19; j_gene: TRBJ2-2; CDR3nt: TGTGCCAGTAGTCGAGAACAGGGGGTTCGCGGGGAGCTGTTTTTT; CDR3aa: CASSREQGVRGELFF
abundance: .; d_gene: TRBD2; v_gene: TRBV30; j_gene: TRBJ2-7; CDR3nt: TGTGCCTGGACTAGCGGGACTTACGAGCAGTACTTC; CDR3aa: CAWTSGTYEQYF
abundance: .; d_gene: TRBD1; v_gene: TRBV7-8; j_gene: TRBJ2-7; CDR3nt: TGTGCCAGCAGCTTAGCGCTAGGTCAGGGGGCCCGCGAGCAGTACTTC; CDR3aa: CASSLALGQGAREQYF
abundance: .; d_gene: .; v_gene: TRBV6-5; j_gene: TRBJ2-7; CDR3nt: TGTGCCAGCAGTTACAGTTCGGGCAGGGTCAGCGAGCAGTACTTC; CDR3aa: CASSYSSGRVSEQYF
abundance: .; d_gene: .; v_gene: TRBV4-1; j_gene: TRBJ2-2; CDR3nt: TGCGCCAGCAGCCAAGGCGCTTCCGGGGAGCTGTTTTTT; CDR3aa: CASSQGASGELFF
abundance: .; d_gene: TRBD2; v_gene: TRBV11-2; j_gene: TRBJ2-1; CDR3nt: TGTGCCAGCAGCTCTTATCTAGCGGGACCACAAAGTGAGCAGTTCTTC; CDR3aa: CASSSYLAGPQSEQFF
abundance: .; d_gene: .; v_gene: TRBV19; j_gene: TRBJ2-2; CDR3nt: TGTGCCAGTAGTCCTGCCCCCGGGACACCCACCGGGGAGCTGTTTTTT; CDR3aa: CASSPAPGTPTGELFF
abundance: .; d_gene: .; v_gene: TRBV27; j_gene: TRBJ1-2; CDR3nt: TGTGCCAGCAGTTTAACGGGTGGAAGCTATGGCTACACCTTC; CDR3aa: CASSLTGGSYGYTF
abundance: .; d_gene: .; v_gene: TRBV29-1; j_gene: TRBJ1-3; CDR3nt: TGCAGCGTTCCGGTGGGCGGCAGCTCTGGAAACACCATATATTTT; CDR3aa: CSVPVGGSSGNTIYF
abundance: .; d_gene: TRBD1; v_gene: TRBV28; j_gene: TRBJ2-5; CDR3nt: TGTGCCAGCAGATCCGCAGGGGGAGAGACCCAGTACTTC; CDR3aa: CASRSAGGETQYF
abundance: .; d_gene: TRBD1; v_gene: TRBV6-6; j_gene: TRBJ1-2; CDR3nt: TGTGCCAGCAGCTCCGACAGGGCGAACTATGGCTACACCTTC; CDR3aa: CASSSDRANYGYTF
abundance: .; d_gene: TRBD2; v_gene: TRBV27; j_gene: TRBJ2-7; CDR3nt: TGTGCCAGCAGTCAAAATAGCGGGTTGGAGTACTTC; CDR3aa: CASSQNSGLEYF
abundance: .; d_gene: .; v_gene: TRBV5-1; j_gene: TRBJ1-1; CDR3nt: TGCGCCAGCAGCTCAAACACGGATGGTGGTGAAGCTTTCTTT; CDR3aa: CASSSNTDGGEAFF
abundance: .; d_gene: TRBD1; v_gene: TRBV19; j_gene: TRBJ1-5; CDR3nt: TGTGCCAGTTTGTCGGGACAGGGTTTAGGAGCTAGAAATCAGCCCCAGCATTTT; CDR3aa: CASLSGQGLGARNQPQHF
abundance: .; d_gene: TRBD1; v_gene: TRBV2; j_gene: TRBJ1-5; CDR3nt: TGTGCCAGCATTCGGGACAGGGGGTACCAGCCCCAGCATTTT; CDR3aa: CASIRDRGYQPQHF
abundance: .; d_gene: .; v_gene: TRBV7-9; j_gene: TRBJ2-7; CDR3nt: TGTGCCAGCAGCTTTCTTGGTTGGACGGACGAGCAGTACTTC; CDR3aa: CASSFLGWTDEQYF
abundance: .; d_gene: TRBD1; v_gene: TRBV30; j_gene: TRBJ2-1; CDR3nt: TGTGCCTGGGACCCATCCGGGACAGCAAACAATGAGCAGTTCTTC; CDR3aa: CAWDPSGTANNEQFF
abundance: .; d_gene: TRBD2; v_gene: TRBV16; j_gene: TRBJ2-7; CDR3nt: TGTGCCAGCAGCCCCCACACCTCCGGGAGGGGCGAGCAGTACTTC; CDR3aa: CASSPHTSGRGEQYF
abundance: .; d_gene: .; v_gene: TRBV28; j_gene: TRBJ1-2; CDR3nt: TGTGCCAGCAGGTTGGACTCTACCCCAGGTACCTTC; CDR3aa: CASRLDSTPGTF
abundance: .; d_gene: .; v_gene: TRBV25-1; j_gene: TRBJ1-3; CDR3nt: TGTGCCAGCAGTGACCGACTGAGCTCTGGAAACACCATATATTTT; CDR3aa: CASSDRLSSGNTIYF
abundance: .; d_gene: TRBD2; v_gene: TRBV11-2; j_gene: TRBJ2-7; CDR3nt: TGTGCCAGCAGCTTAGTTGCTAGCGGGACCTACGAGCAGTACTTC; CDR3aa: CASSLVASGTYEQYF
abundance: .; d_gene: TRBD1; v_gene: TRBV5-8; j_gene: TRBJ2-2; CDR3nt: TGTGCCAGCAGCTCGAGAAGGACAGGGCTAATAGGGGAGCTGTTTTTT; CDR3aa: CASSSRRTGLIGELFF
abundance: once; d_gene: TRBD1; v_gene: TRBV18; j_gene: TRBJ1-2; CDR3nt: TGTGCCACCATACAATCCAGGGGGGATGGCTACACCTTC; CDR3aa: CATIQSRGDGYTF
abundance: .; d_gene: .; v_gene: TRBV18; j_gene: TRBJ2-1; CDR3nt: TGTGCCAGCTCCAGAAGCAGTACCCACTCCTACAATGAGCAGTTCTTC; CDR3aa: CASSRSSTHSYNEQFF
abundance: once; d_gene: .; v_gene: TRBV6-5; j_gene: TRBJ2-2; CDR3nt: TGTGCCAGCAATCCCAAACGGGGCGGGGAGCTGTTTTTT; CDR3aa: CASNPKRGGELFF
abundance: .; d_gene: .; v_gene: TRBV18; j_gene: TRBJ1-1; CDR3nt: TGTGCCAGCTCACCATTAGGGGCTGAAGCTTTCTTT; CDR3aa: CASSPLGAEAFF
abundance: .; d_gene: .; v_gene: TRBV11-2; j_gene: TRBJ2-2; CDR3nt: TGTGCCAGCAGTCCACGCGAGACCGGGGAGCTGTTTTTT; CDR3aa: CASSPRETGELFF
abundance: .; d_gene: .; v_gene: TRBV27; j_gene: TRBJ2-1; CDR3nt: TGTGCCAGCAGTAATTTGGGGCACAATGAGCAGTTCTTC; CDR3aa: CASSNLGHNEQFF
abundance: .; d_gene: TRBD2; v_gene: TRBV4-1; j_gene: TRBJ2-1; CDR3nt: TGCGCCAGCAGCCAAGTAGGAGTCACTAGCGGCTACAATGAGCAGTTCTTC; CDR3aa: CASSQVGVTSGYNEQFF
abundance: .; d_gene: .; v_gene: TRBV28; j_gene: TRBJ2-7; CDR3nt: TGTGCCAGCAGCTCCCCCGGCGACTGGGGGACCTACGAGCAGTACTTC; CDR3aa: CASSSPGDWGTYEQYF
abundance: .; d_gene: .; v_gene: TRBV19; j_gene: TRBJ1-5; CDR3nt: TGTGCCAGTAGGGACAGCGATCAGCCCCAGCATTTT; CDR3aa: CASRDSDQPQHF
abundance: .; d_gene: .; v_gene: TRBV14; j_gene: TRBJ1-2; CDR3nt: TGTGCCAGCAGCCAAGATGGCCCAACAGGGCCCCGTATCTTC; CDR3aa: CASSQDGPTGPRIF
abundance: once; d_gene: TRBD2; v_gene: TRBV11-2; j_gene: TRBJ2-2; CDR3nt: TGTGCCAGCAGCCAGGGACTAGCCTCCACCGGGGAGCTGTTTTTT; CDR3aa: CASSQGLASTGELFF
abundance: .; d_gene: .; v_gene: TRBV6-5; j_gene: TRBJ1-3; CDR3nt: TGTGCCAGCAGTCCGATAAGCACGGGAAACACCATATATTTT; CDR3aa: CASSPISTGNTIYF
abundance: .; d_gene: TRBD2; v_gene: TRBV7-2; j_gene: TRBJ2-1; CDR3nt: TGTGCCAGCAGCCGCGCTAGCGGGAGTTTTAGCTCCATCTACAATGAGCAGTTCTTC; CDR3aa: CASSRASGSFSSIYNEQFF
abundance: .; d_gene: .; v_gene: TRBV29-1; j_gene: TRBJ2-2; CDR3nt: TGCAGCGTTGAAGAGGGAGAAAGACTCGGCACCGGGGAGCTGTTTTTT; CDR3aa: CSVEEGERLGTGELFF
abundance: .; d_gene: .; v_gene: TRBV28; j_gene: TRBJ1-5; CDR3nt: TGTGCCAGCAGGGAGACGAACGCTGGGGGTCAGCCCCAGCATTTT; CDR3aa: CASRETNAGGQPQHF
abundance: .; d_gene: .; v_gene: TRBV5-1; j_gene: TRBJ2-3; CDR3nt: TGCGCCAGCAGCTTGAGGCTAGGTTCAGATACGCAGTATTTT; CDR3aa: CASSLRLGSDTQYF
abundance: .; d_gene: TRBD2; v_gene: TRBV6-5; j_gene: TRBJ2-5; CDR3nt: TGTGCCAGCACCGGACTAGCGGGGGGGGAGACCCAGTACTTC; CDR3aa: CASTGLAGGETQYF
abundance: once; d_gene: TRBD2; v_gene: TRBV27; j_gene: TRBJ2-2; CDR3nt: TGTGCCAGCAGACATAGTAGCGGGATGAACGTCGGACGCACCGGGGAGCTGTTTTTT; CDR3aa: CASRHSSGMNVGRTGELFF
abundance: .; d_gene: .; v_gene: TRBV29-1; j_gene: TRBJ2-2; CDR3nt: TGCAGCGTTGGGTCCACCAACGAGAACACCGGGGAGCTGTTTTTT; CDR3aa: CSVGSTNENTGELFF
abundance: .; d_gene: .; v_gene: TRBV25-1; j_gene: TRBJ2-5; CDR3nt: TGTGCCAGCAGTGATCACGGGAGTGCTGAGACCCAGTACTTC; CDR3aa: CASSDHGSAETQYF
abundance: .; d_gene: TRBD1; v_gene: TRBV18; j_gene: TRBJ1-1; CDR3nt: TGTGCCAGCTCACCCTCCCTGGGACAGGGGACTGAAGCTTTCTTT; CDR3aa: CASSPSLGQGTEAFF